Listed here are 5 T cell receptor beta chains from one sample, sequenced in a study of spatial heterogeneity in lung cancer. In TCRdb, the 5' RACE reads were re-called with MiXCR into one record per CDR3 protein. The sample shows tens of thousands of distinct CDR3 sequences, roughly 12% of them seen only once. Time point in this sample: sample taken at primary tumor resection. Whole RNA obtained from tumor, nontumor lung or frozen PBMC underwent sequencing without sorting. The starting material was PBMCs, obtained at surgery. These receptors all stem from a male donor with early-stage non-small cell lung cancer.

This clonotype was recorded at least ten times. CDR3 DNA sequence: TGTGCCAGCAGTTTATCAGGGAGGGCCTACAATGAGCAGTTCTTC. It codes for CASSLSGRAYNEQFF. The gene calls are TRBV28 and TRBJ2-1; TRBD2 agrees at 7 bases. Unmatched junction bases numbered 2, after V lost 1 base and J lost 2 bases. The CDR3 is 15 amino acids. Germline CDR1 is MDHEN and CDR2 is SYDVKM.

This clonotype was found a few times. This rearrangement joins TRBV6-6 to TRBJ1-5; D not certain. CDR3 length: 12 amino acids. V was cut by 10 bases and J by 3 bases, with 10 bases left in between. CDR1 and CDR2 (germline): MNHNY, SVGAGI (reference sequence). CDR3 sequence (DNA): TGTGCCACCCATGGAACCAATCAGCCCCAGCATTTT. Amino acids: CATHGTNQPQHF.

The chain couples TRBV24-1 to TRBJ1-1; D gene ambiguous. V was shortened by 5 bases and J by 0 bases, with 6 bases between the two germline ends. In germline, CDR1 is KGHDR, CDR2 SFDVKD. The CDR3 sequence is 13 residues long. The CDR3 reads CATSGRLNTEAFF. Here the CDR3 DNA reads TGTGCCACCAGTGGACGGCTGAACACTGAAGCTTTCTTT.

This clonotype appeared a few times. The chain joins TRBV6-2 or TRBV6-3 to TRBJ2-1; no clear D. Trimming removed 7 bases at V and 9 bases at J, with 19 bases between. Germline-derived CDR1 and CDR2 are MNHEY and SVGEGT. CDR3 length: 14 residues. CDR3 coding DNA: TGTGCCAGCACCATTCTATTGGCCGAATCTGAGCAGTTCTTC. It is translated as CASTILLAESEQFF.

The chain combines TRBV6-2 or TRBV6-3 with TRBJ2-7; D perhaps matches TRBD1 (6 bases). CDR1 is MNHEY and CDR2 is SVGEGT in the germline V gene. The CDR3 spans 13 residues. Trimming pared 7 bases from V and 2 bases from J, leaving 12 bases between. The CDR3 DNA sequence: TGTGCCAGCAACCCGACAGGAACCTACGAGCAGTACTTC. Protein product: CASNPTGTYEQYF.